Listed below are T cell receptor beta chains from one sample, sequenced in a study of blood T cell repertoires in COVID-19. Profiling relied on immunoSEQ multiplex PCR, and the TCRdb table lists in-frame clones only, not all of them. The sample comprises roughly 290,000 clones, 87% of which are singletons, and 6.5% to 9.5% rests with the top ten. The specimen was peripheral blood. The receptor source for this set is a woman aged 50 to 65 who had recovered from COVID-19. The CDR3 runs from the conserved cysteine through the conserved F or W. Each record gives: V gene, D gene, clone size, J gene, CDR3 DNA, CDR3 protein. A D gene is named only where the DNA matches it firmly. The size entry is marked missing in some rows and otherwise reads once, few, many or a size class.

V: TRBV1
D: -
size: -
J: TRBJ1-1
DNA: TGCACCAGCAGCCAAGATCAGTCCCCCGGGGAAGATAAAAGGCGCGACACTGAAGCTTTCTTT
CDR3: CTSSQDQSPGEDKRRDTEAFF

V: TRBV15
D: TRBD2
size: once
J: TRBJ2-5
DNA: TGTGCCACCAGCAGGGACACGGGAGGGCAAGAGACCCAGTACTTC
CDR3: CATSRDTGGQETQYF

V: TRBV6-2/TRBV6-3
D: -
size: -
J: TRBJ2-5
DNA: TGTGCCAGCAGTTACCCCGACAACGGGGGGACCCAGTACTTC
CDR3: CASSYPDNGGTQYF

V: TRBV6-5
D: -
size: -
J: TRBJ2-7
DNA: TGTGCCAGCGGCCGGGGCTCCTACGAGCAGTACTTC
CDR3: CASGRGSYEQYF

V: TRBV5-6
D: -
size: -
J: TRBJ2-5
DNA: TGTGCCAGCAACCCCCTTGAGCGGGTCCAAGAGACCCAGTACTTC
CDR3: CASNPLERVQETQYF

V: TRBV7-2
D: TRBD2
size: -
J: TRBJ2-3
DNA: TGTGCCAGCAGCTTATGGATACTAGCGGCGAGAAGAGGCACAGATTCGCAGTATTTT
CDR3: CASSLWILAARRGTDSQYF

V: TRBV18
D: -
size: -
J: TRBJ2-5
DNA: TGTGCCAGCTCACCGTATCGGACTGTTTACCAAGAGACCCAGTACTTC
CDR3: CASSPYRTVYQETQYF

V: TRBV21-1
D: -
size: -
J: TRBJ2-1
DNA: TGTGCCAGCAGCCATAGGACTAGCGGGGGGCCTTGCAATGAGCAGTTCTTC
CDR3: CASSHRTSGGPCNEQFF

V: TRBV9
D: -
size: -
J: TRBJ2-1
DNA: TGTGCCAGCAGCGAAGACTTAATCTCCTACAATGAGCAGTTCTTC
CDR3: CASSEDLISYNEQFF

V: TRBV2
D: TRBD2
size: -
J: TRBJ2-1
DNA: TGTGCCAGCAGTGAAGCTAGCGGGGTTCGACAGTTCTTC
CDR3: CASSEASGVRQFF

V: TRBV7-9
D: TRBD1
size: -
J: TRBJ1-4
DNA: TGTGCCAGCAGCGATTGGAGGGGGCAGGAAAAACTGTTTTTT
CDR3: CASSDWRGQEKLFF

V: TRBV2
D: TRBD2
size: -
J: TRBJ2-1
DNA: TGTGCCAGCAGAACGGGACTAGCGGGCCTCTACAATGAGCAGTTCTTC
CDR3: CASRTGLAGLYNEQFF

V: TRBV30
D: TRBD1
size: -
J: TRBJ1-6
DNA: TGTGCCTGGGGGGACAGGAGCTCCTATAATTCACCCCTCCACTTT
CDR3: CAWGDRSSYNSPLHF

V: TRBV6-5
D: TRBD1
size: -
J: TRBJ2-4
DNA: TGTGCCAGCAGTACGGACAGGGGAGTCGGCATTCAGTACTTC
CDR3: CASSTDRGVGIQYF

V: TRBV7-9
D: TRBD1
size: -
J: TRBJ1-6
DNA: TGTGCCAGCAGCTCGACAGGGCCGAATTCACCCCTCCACTTT
CDR3: CASSSTGPNSPLHF

V: TRBV6-4
D: -
size: once
J: TRBJ2-3
DNA: TGTGCCAGCAGAGCGAGCAGTGGCGGTACGCAGTATTTT
CDR3: CASRASSGGTQYF

V: TRBV7-2
D: TRBD2
size: once
J: TRBJ2-3
DNA: TGTGCCAGCAGCATTGGACTAGAAGCAGATACGCAGTATTTT
CDR3: CASSIGLEADTQYF

V: TRBV7-9
D: TRBD2
size: -
J: TRBJ2-7
DNA: TGTGCCAGCAGCGATAGCGGGCCTCGTCTTTACGAGCAGTACTTC
CDR3: CASSDSGPRLYEQYF

V: TRBV9
D: -
size: -
J: TRBJ1-5
DNA: TGTGCCAGCAGGGTTCGGGTGAATCAGCCCCAGCATTTT
CDR3: CASRVRVNQPQHF

V: TRBV19
D: TRBD1
size: -
J: TRBJ1-1
DNA: TGTGCCAGCCACGGACAGGGACACGCTGAAGCTTTCTTT
CDR3: CASHGQGHAEAFF

V: TRBV4-2
D: TRBD2
size: -
J: TRBJ2-2
DNA: TGTGCCAGCAGCCCCCGACTAGCGGGAGGAGGCGGGGAGCTGTTTTTT
CDR3: CASSPRLAGGGGELFF

V: TRBV6-5
D: -
size: -
J: TRBJ2-7
DNA: TGTGCCAGCCAAGGGGCGCGGTACGAGCAGTACTTC
CDR3: CASQGARYEQYF

V: TRBV4-3
D: TRBD1
size: -
J: TRBJ2-6
DNA: TGCGCCAGCAGCCAAGATTCGACAGGGGACAGCTCTGGGGCCAACGTCCTGACTTTC
CDR3: CASSQDSTGDSSGANVLTF

V: TRBV4-1
D: TRBD1
size: -
J: TRBJ2-7
DNA: TGCGCCAGCAGCATGGTACAGGGGGATACTTACGAGCAGTACTTC
CDR3: CASSMVQGDTYEQYF

V: TRBV30
D: TRBD1
size: once
J: TRBJ1-1
DNA: TGTGCCTGGAGTGTCGACAGGGGCACTGAAGCTTTCTTT
CDR3: CAWSVDRGTEAFF

V: TRBV6-2/TRBV6-3
D: TRBD1
size: -
J: TRBJ1-4
DNA: TGTGCCAGCAGTCCCAGGGGGAGAGGTGAAAAACTGTTTTTT
CDR3: CASSPRGRGEKLFF

V: TRBV7-9
D: -
size: -
J: TRBJ2-7
DNA: TGTGCCAGCAGCTCCAGGGACTCCTACGAGCAGTACTTC
CDR3: CASSSRDSYEQYF

V: TRBV5-1
D: TRBD1
size: -
J: TRBJ1-4
DNA: TGCGCCAGCGCGACAGGGGCGGAAAATGAAAAACTGTTTTTT
CDR3: CASATGAENEKLFF

V: TRBV6-4
D: -
size: -
J: TRBJ1-5
DNA: TGTGCCAGCAGTCCGGGGAAAGATCAGCCCCAGCATTTT
CDR3: CASSPGKDQPQHF

V: TRBV6-5
D: -
size: -
J: TRBJ1-3
DNA: TGTGCCAGCAGCACAGATTACTCTGGAAACACCATATATTTT
CDR3: CASSTDYSGNTIYF

V: TRBV5-4
D: -
size: -
J: TRBJ2-1
DNA: TGTGCCAGCAGCTTGGCGGGAGCCCCCTACAATGAGCAGTTCTTC
CDR3: CASSLAGAPYNEQFF

V: TRBV9
D: TRBD1
size: once
J: TRBJ1-1
DNA: TGTGCCAGCAGCAAACAGGGGGGAAGGCCTGAAGCTTTCTTT
CDR3: CASSKQGGRPEAFF

V: TRBV10-3
D: TRBD2
size: -
J: TRBJ2-1
DNA: TGTGCCATCAGCTCTACGGGAGGCACTTACAATGAGCAGTTCTTC
CDR3: CAISSTGGTYNEQFF

V: TRBV6-1
D: TRBD1
size: -
J: TRBJ1-6
DNA: TGTGCCAGCAGTGAATCGACAGGGGTTTATTCACCCCTCCACTTT
CDR3: CASSESTGVYSPLHF

V: TRBV28
D: -
size: -
J: TRBJ2-7
DNA: TGTGCCAGCAGTTTACAGTACGAGCAGTACTTC
CDR3: CASSLQYEQYF

V: TRBV7-2
D: TRBD2
size: -
J: TRBJ2-1
DNA: TGTGCCAGCAGCTTAACGGGACTAGCGGGAGGGAGCTCCTACAATGAGCAGTTCTTC
CDR3: CASSLTGLAGGSSYNEQFF

V: TRBV7-2
D: TRBD1
size: -
J: TRBJ1-2
DNA: TGTGCCAGCAGCCCTATACAGGGGAGCTATGGCTACACCTTC
CDR3: CASSPIQGSYGYTF

V: TRBV14
D: -
size: -
J: TRBJ2-7
DNA: TGTGCCAGCAGCCGGCAGGGGTGGGGCGAGCAGTACTTC
CDR3: CASSRQGWGEQYF

V: TRBV6-5
D: -
size: few
J: TRBJ1-1
DNA: TGTGCCACCAAGGATGGGGGGACTGAAGCTTTCTTT
CDR3: CATKDGGTEAFF